The 24 T cell receptor beta chains below all came from one sample that was sequenced in a study of cytomegalovirus exposure and HLA in healthy donors. Researchers ran the PCR with 60 Vbeta and 13 Jbeta primers. Generated by immunoSEQ multiplex PCR, the TCRdb table keeps only in-frame clones and is missing some. The table lists approximately 190,000 clones, approximately 85% of them singletons. Sequenced material: PBMCs. The receptors derive from a woman aged 45-59 years in good health and CMV-seropositive.

The chain employs TRBV7-9 and TRBJ2-3; 7 bases align to TRBD2. V was pared by 11 bases and J by 6 bases, with 5 bases of the junction left unmatched. Germline V CDR1 and CDR2: SEHNR, FQNEAQ (reference sequence). The CDR3 spans 11 residues. The CDR3 is CADEAGDTQYF. For the CDR3, the DNA is TGTGCCGACGAAGCGGGGGATACGCAGTATTTT.

In this sample, this clone turned up once. V and J are TRBV7-9 and TRBJ1-1; the match to TRBD1 covers 7 bases. The CDR3 has 13 amino acids. V lost 5 bases and J lost 8; bases outside the gene matches: 8. Germline CDR1 SEHNR, CDR2 FQNEAQ (reference sequence). The DNA of the CDR3 is TGTGCCAGCAGCATGAACCGGGACAGAGAAGCTTTCTTT. It specifies CASSMNRDREAFF.

The chain has TRBV5-1 and TRBJ2-1; TRBD1 agrees at 11 bases. The germline V gene has CDR1 SGHRS and CDR2 YFSETQ. This CDR3 has 16 amino acids. With V trimmed by 4 bases and J by 9 bases, 12 bases remained unmatched. CDR3 protein: CASSVTAGTGGSEQFF. The CDR3 DNA sequence: TGCGCCAGCAGCGTGACAGCCGGGACAGGGGGAAGTGAGCAGTTCTTC.

The CDR3 DNA sequence: TGTGCCAGCAGTGCCGGGACAGCGTTCTTC. This sequence encodes CASSAGTAFF. The genes are TRBV28 and TRBJ2-1; 7 bases fit TRBD1. J gave up 15 bases and V 5 bases, and 4 bases lay outside the gene matches. Looked up from germline, CDR1 is MDHEN and CDR2 is SYDVKM. The CDR3 loop spans 10 amino acids. Drawing the rest from reference TRBV28 and TRBJ2-1, the complete variable domain is DVKVTQSSRYLVKRTGEKVFLECVQDMDHENMFWYRQDPGLGLRLIYFSYDVKMKEKGDIPEGYSVSREKKERFSLILESASTNQTSMYLCASSAGTAFFGPGTRLTVL.

The genes are TRBV28 and TRBJ1-2; the D is unclear. Germline V gene lookup returns CDR1 MDHEN and CDR2 SYDVKM. The CDR3 has 13 residues. Trimming pared 3 bases from V and 5 bases from J, leaving 10 bases between. The CDR3 DNA reads TGTGCCAGCAGTTTGTCGGAGGTTTATGGCTACACCTTC. Residues: CASSLSEVYGYTF.

This chain links TRBV7-9 with TRBJ1-6; 11 bases agree with TRBD1. V shed 4 bases and J 5 bases; nucleotides not matched to a gene: 4. Germline loops: CDR1 SEHNR, CDR2 FQNEAQ (reference sequence). This CDR3 comprises 16 residues. The CDR3 loop reads CASSSRGQGDNSPLHF. The CDR3 bases are TGTGCCAGCAGCTCGAGGGGACAGGGGGATAATTCACCCCTCCACTTT.

The chain carries TRBV11-3 and TRBJ2-3; D unclear. Deletions cut 2 bases from V and 4 bases from J, with 4 bases between. The CDR3 consists of 12 residues. Looked up from germline, CDR1 is SGHNT and CDR2 is YENEEA. In nucleotides, the CDR3 is TGTGCCAGCAGCTTACGTCCAGATACGCAGTATTTT. The encoded protein is CASSLRPDTQYF.

The genes are TRBV2 and TRBJ2-3, with 15 bases that match TRBD2. This CDR3 spans 15 amino acids. V gave up 9 bases and J gave up 5 bases; unmatched junction bases: 6. Germline V gives CDR1 SNHLY, CDR2 FYNNEI. CDR3 coding DNA: TGTGCCAGAGGACTAGCGGGGGGGCTCGGAGATACGCAGTATTTT. Translation: CARGLAGGLGDTQYF.

J is TRBJ2-5 and V is TRBV7-8; 11 bases match TRBD2. After removal of 5 bases from V and 3 bases from J, the junction contained 2 bases not matched to a gene. The CDR3 runs to 14 residues. Germline lookup yields CDR1 SGHVS and CDR2 FQNEAQ. The CDR3 loop reads CASSAGLAEETQYF. For the CDR3, the DNA is TGTGCCAGCAGCGCGGGACTAGCGGAAGAGACCCAGTACTTC.

This chain links TRBV2 with TRBJ1-2, with 7 bases lining up with TRBD1. CDR1 SNHLY and CDR2 FYNNEI come from the germline V gene. Trimming cost V 3 bases and J 8 bases; bases outside gene matches: 6. The CDR3 has 13 residues. CDR3 coding DNA: TGTGCCAGCAGTGAGGAGTGGGACAGAGGCTACACCTTC. Its translation: CASSEEWDRGYTF.

Here the CDR3 reads CATQNRGALADTQYF. The DNA for the CDR3 is TGTGCCACCCAAAACAGGGGAGCTTTGGCAGATACGCAGTATTTT. V is TRBV19 and J is TRBJ2-3; 7 bases line up with TRBD1. CDR1 and CDR2 from the germline V gene are LNHDA and SQIVND (reference sequence). The CDR3 runs 15 residues. V trimming: 10 bases; J trimming: 4 bases; junction bases outside the gene matches: 14.

The gene calls are TRBV5-1 and TRBJ2-7; TRBD1 matches 8 bases. The V segment lost 4 bases and the J segment 2 bases; nucleotides outside the gene matches: 5. This CDR3 is built from 14 residues. In germline, CDR1 is SGHRS, CDR2 YFSETQ. CDR3: CASSTTGAPYEQYF. CDR3 sequence (DNA): TGCGCCAGCAGCACGACAGGGGCTCCCTACGAGCAGTACTTC.

This clone has just a few counts. The V call is TRBV5-6, the J call TRBJ1-5; 7 bases match TRBD1. The ends lost 1 base at V and 5 bases at J; junction bases unmatched: 9. This CDR3 region has 16 residues. The germline V gene has CDR1 SGHDT and CDR2 YYEEEE. The CDR3 protein is CASSLRGGTGDQPQHF. Here the CDR3 DNA reads TGTGCCAGCAGCTTGCGGGGGGGAACAGGGGATCAGCCCCAGCATTTT.

The chain recombines TRBV6-6 with TRBJ1-5, with D possibly being TRBD1 (6 bases). The CDR3 consists of 14 residues. The V gene lost 2 bases and the J gene lost 4 bases, with 9 bases spanning the gap. CDR1 is MNHNY and CDR2 is SVGAGI in the germline V gene (reference sequence). CDR3 sequence reads: CASSYGGQNQPQHF. The CDR3 nucleotides read TGTGCCAGCAGTTACGGGGGACAAAATCAGCCCCAGCATTTT.

This chain uses TRBV6-5 with TRBJ2-1; possibly TRBD1 for D (6 bases). CDR1 MNHEY and CDR2 SVGAGI come from the germline V gene. The CDR3 sequence is 14 residues long. V lost 6 bases and J lost 6, with 15 bases in between. Here the CDR3 DNA reads TGTGCCAGCAGGCCGGGACACCATCCCAATGAGCAGTTCTTC. It specifies CASRPGHHPNEQFF.

In its sample, this clone was seen once. The chain has TRBV2 and TRBJ2-3, with 9 positions matching TRBD2. J was trimmed by 2 bases and V by 8 bases; bases with no gene match: 5. Germline CDR1 is SNHLY and CDR2 is FYNNEI. CDR3 length: 14 residues. The CDR3 loop reads CASLAGTSTDTQYF. In DNA form, the CDR3 reads TGTGCCAGCCTAGCGGGGACCTCCACAGATACGCAGTATTTT. The variable domain in full, with the rest retrieved from reference TRBV2 and TRBJ2-3, is EPEVTQTPSHQVTQMGQEVILRCVPISNHLYFYWYRQILGQKVEFLVSFYNNEISEKSEIFDDQFSVERPDGSNFTLKIRSTKLEDSAMYFCASLAGTSTDTQYFGPGTRLTVL.

The chain recombines TRBV6-5 with TRBJ2-7; no firm D call. The CDR3 has 11 amino acids. Germline values: CDR1 MNHEY, CDR2 SVGAGI. V lost 4 bases, J lost 6 bases, and 7 bases lay in between. CDR3 sequence: CASSSPREQYF. The CDR3 region has the DNA TGTGCCAGCAGTTCCCCCCGCGAGCAGTACTTC.

This rearrangement joins TRBV5-4 to TRBJ2-7; the match to TRBD1 covers 9 bases. The CDR3 runs to 14 residues. With V trimmed by 5 bases and J by 4 bases, 7 bases remained unmatched. Germline V gene lookup returns CDR1 SGHNT and CDR2 YYREEE (reference sequence). For the CDR3, the DNA is TGTGCCAGCAGGGCCGCGGGACAGGGTTACGAGCAGTACTTC. Protein: CASRAAGQGYEQYF.

The rearrangement links TRBV30 to TRBJ1-5; the D is unclear. CDR3 length equals 15 residues. Between the trimmed V and J ends, which lost 2 bases and 7 bases, there was a span of 18 bases. Germline V gene data show CDR1 as GTSNPN and CDR2 as SVGIG (reference sequence). CDR3 residues: CAWSKADSGGQPQHF. In nucleotides, the CDR3 is TGTGCCTGGAGTAAGGCCGATTCAGGTGGGCAGCCCCAGCATTTT.

The J gene is TRBJ1-2, the V gene TRBV27; D unresolved. The CDR3 runs to 13 residues. Trimming shortened V by 2 bases and J by 3 bases, and 7 bases separated the two germline ends. Germline V gives CDR1 MNHEY, CDR2 SMNVEV (reference sequence). The CDR3 DNA sequence: TGTGCCAGCAGTTTAGGGAGGGACTATGGCTACACCTTC. It encodes CASSLGRDYGYTF.

The chain carries TRBV20-1 and TRBJ1-5; possible D gene TRBD1, 6 bases. The V end was cut by 3 bases, the J end by 11 bases, with 11 bases between. CDR1 and CDR2 from the germline V gene are DFQATT and SNEGSKA (reference sequence). CDR3 length: 11 residues. CDR3 sequence (DNA): TGCAGTGCTAGGGATAGACAGGCCCAGCATTTT. This translates into CSARDRQAQHF.

The chain uses TRBV6-6 and TRBJ2-7, with D maybe TRBD1 (6 bases). The CDR3 totals 16 residues. The V end was cut by 6 bases, the J end by 6 bases, with 24 bases between. CDR1 MNHNY and CDR2 SVGAGI come from the germline V gene (reference sequence). CDR3 sequence: CASRLEGELGVGEQYF. The CDR3 DNA reads as TGTGCCAGCAGACTCGAGGGGGAGCTGGGGGTCGGCGAGCAGTACTTC.

This sequence joins TRBV27 and TRBJ1-6; 10 nucleotides agree with TRBD1. After removal of 5 bases from V and 10 bases from J, the junction contained 11 bases not matched to a gene. This CDR3 has 16 amino acids. Germline-derived CDR1 and CDR2 are MNHEY and SMNVEV (reference sequence). The CDR3 sequence: CASSNQIGTGASPLHF. The DNA for the CDR3 is TGTGCCAGCAGTAACCAGATCGGGACAGGGGCCTCACCCCTCCACTTT.

V is TRBV7-9 and J is TRBJ2-7; no clear D gene. Germline assignment: CDR1 SEHNR and CDR2 FQNEAQ (reference sequence). The CDR3 runs to 11 residues. V shed 6 bases and J shed 4 bases, with 7 bases lying between them. In DNA, the CDR3 is TGTGCCAGCAGTTCGGTTTACGAGCAGTACTTC. The encoded protein is CASSSVYEQYF.